This T cell receptor (beta chain) stems from a study of PD-1 blockade in classical Hodgkin lymphoma. A note on this clone: Its antigen remains unidentified.

All trial patients relapsed after autologous stem cell transplantation. The CDR3 has 10 amino acids. The V and J ends lost 4 bases and 8 bases respectively, with 5 bases between them. Germline lookup yields CDR1 SQVTM and CDR2 ANQGSEA. The table came from immunoSEQ multiplex PCR; TCRdb's copy has only in-frame clones and leaves some out. The table records roughly 150,000 clones, less than 80% of them present only once. Study-wide findings and caveats: Newly diagnosed patients had diversity similar to the baseline diversity of complete responders.

The sequenced sample was peripheral blood mononuclear cells (PBMCs), obtained before the second cycle of nivolumab. The rearrangement joins TRBV29-1 to TRBJ1-4; no reliable D call. The receptor comes from a human donor with classical Hodgkin lymphoma. CDR3 amino acids: CSVGSEKLFF. The CDR3 DNA reads as TGCAGCGTTGGAAGCGAAAAACTGTTTTTT.